Detailed here is one T cell receptor beta chain. The antigen is unknown. Sequence data for DNA of cultured CD4+ T cells were generated by the Oncomine TCR Beta short-read assay. DNA came from CD4+ T cells after culture. TCRdb analysed the PCR reads with MiXCR anew, one entry per CDR3 protein. The sample lists fewer than 9,000 distinct CDR3 sequences; roughly 53% were seen once. This record belongs to a study of vaccination and CD4 T cells after COVID-19. Study context: Cells were stimulated with overlapping spike peptides from SARS-CoV-2, HCoV-NL63, HCoV-OC43 and HCoV-229E. Regarding the study as a whole: Rising from roughly 21 to 40, the median of SARS-CoV-2-reactive clonotypes did not change significantly.

Specified treatment: roughly 11-day PBMC culture with coronavirus spike peptide pools or control peptides (ViraFEST assay). Before the COVID-19 pandemic (2011-2018), CD4+ T cells were obtained from the unexposed donor. The researchers probed unexposed-donor CD4+ T cells with SARS-CoV-2 S/N and four cold-coronavirus spikes, cells permitting. Trimming removed 5 bases at V and 1 base at J, with 6 bases between. The germline V gene encodes CDR1 MNHEY and CDR2 SMNVEV (reference sequence). This CDR3 has 13 amino acids. The chain has TRBV27 and TRBJ1-5; D unresolved. The sequencing input was CD4+ T cells from blood, cultured in vitro. The clonotype originates from a human donor in good health. For the CDR3, the DNA is TGTGCCAGCAGTAGGGTGAGCAATCAGCCCCAGCATTTT. It specifies CASSRVSNQPQHF.